The next 13 T cell receptor beta chains were all read from a single sample in a study of blood T cell repertoires in COVID-19. Only in-frame clones appear in the TCRdb table, and some are missing; sequencing was by immunoSEQ multiplex PCR. The sample contains some 360,000 clones, roughly 87% of which appear only once. The sequenced material came from peripheral blood. The receptors here all came from a woman aged 55-70 years with COVID-19, enrolled during active disease.

This clone was picked up one time. The chain uses TRBV4-2 and TRBJ2-3; tentatively, D is TRBD2 (5 bases). V lost 0 bases and J 0 bases, leaving 7 bases between the germline ends. The germline V gene encodes CDR1 LGHNA and CDR2 YNFKEQ. The CDR3 is 15 amino acids. The CDR3 spells CASSQDPGSTDTQYF. The CDR3 DNA reads as TGTGCCAGCAGCCAAGACCCGGGGAGCACAGATACGCAGTATTTT.

This clone was recorded only once. The chain carries TRBV9 and TRBJ2-6, with 7 bases identical to TRBD2. Losses at the gene ends were 4 bases for V and 0 bases for J; bases not matched to a gene: 7. The CDR3 is 17 amino acids. Germline-derived CDR1 and CDR2 are SGDLS and YYNGEE. In DNA, the CDR3 is TGTGCCAGCAGCCCACCTTGGGGGGGCTCTGGGGCCAACGTCCTGACTTTC. This encodes CASSPPWGGSGANVLTF.

The chain joins TRBV28 to TRBJ2-2, with D tentatively TRBD1 (5 bases). Germline V gene data show CDR1 as MDHEN and CDR2 as SYDVKM. This CDR3 is built from 15 residues. V lost 3 bases and J lost 5, with 13 bases in between. The CDR3 protein is CASSFPQGNTGELFF. The CDR3 DNA follows: TGTGCCAGCAGTTTCCCGCAGGGTAATACCGGGGAGCTGTTTTTT.

The J gene is TRBJ1-2, the V gene TRBV12-3 or TRBV12-4, with TRBD1 identical over 7 bases. V shed 6 bases and J 4 bases; nucleotides not matched to a gene: 2. The CDR3 sequence is 12 residues long. The CDR3 DNA is TGTGCCAGCAGCACAGGGGCCTATGGCTACACCTTC. It yields the protein CASSTGAYGYTF.

The genes are TRBV19 and TRBJ1-1; a possible D gene is TRBD1 (6 bases). From germline, CDR1 is LNHDA and CDR2 SQIVND (reference sequence). Between the trimmed V and J ends, which lost 6 bases and 1 base, there was a span of 12 bases. This CDR3 region has 14 residues. The CDR3 bases are TGTGCCAGTAGCCTTGGACAGACGAACACTGAAGCTTTCTTT. Its protein is CASSLGQTNTEAFF. The variable domain in full, completed from reference TRBV19 and TRBJ1-1, reads DGGITQSPKYLFRKEGQNVTLSCEQNLNHDAMYWYRQDPGQGLRLIYYSQIVNDFQKGDIAEGYSVSREKKESFPLTVTSAQKNPTAFYLCASSLGQTNTEAFFGQGTRLTVV.

The CDR3 DNA follows: TGCGCCAGCAGCCCCAAGACAACTTCTGCGAGAAACACTGAAGCTTTCTTT. Protein product: CASSPKTTSARNTEAFF. J is TRBJ1-1 and V is TRBV4-1, with D unresolved. CDR3 length: 17 amino acids. Germline V gene lookup returns CDR1 MGHRA and CDR2 YSYEKL. The germline V and J ends were trimmed by 4 bases and 2 bases, with 20 bases remaining between them.

The chain couples TRBV5-1 to TRBJ2-1, with 9 bases aligning to TRBD1. The V gene end was trimmed by 4 bases and the J gene end by 13 bases; junction bases not matched to a gene: 6. Per the germline V gene, CDR1 is SGHRS and CDR2 is YFSETQ. CDR3 length equals 12 residues. CDR3 sequence (DNA): TGCGCCAGCAGCCTGGACAGGGGCTTACAGTTCTTC. It yields the protein CASSLDRGLQFF.

This clone was counted once. The rearrangement links TRBV6-5 to TRBJ1-2, with 7 bases that match TRBD1. Trimming cost V 6 bases and J 8 bases; bases outside gene matches: 9. This CDR3 contains 13 residues. CDR1 MNHEY and CDR2 SVGAGI come from the germline V gene. Here the CDR3 DNA reads TGTGCCAGCAGGGGACAGCCTACCGCAGGCTACACCTTC. This codes for CASRGQPTAGYTF.

This rearrangement joins TRBV5-1 to TRBJ1-2, with 8 bases lining up with TRBD1. CDR1 and CDR2 (germline): SGHRS, YFSETQ. With V trimmed by 4 bases and J by 5 bases, 4 bases remained unmatched. The CDR3 consists of 13 residues. The CDR3 DNA is TGCGCCAGCAGCCTGGGACAGGAATATGGCTACACCTTC. The encoded protein is CASSLGQEYGYTF. Full variable domain (remainder filled in from reference TRBV5-1 and TRBJ1-2): KAGVTQTPRYLIKTRGQQVTLSCSPISGHRSVSWYQQTPGQGLQFLFEYFSETQRNKGNFPGRFSGRQFSNSRSEMNVSTLELGDSALYLCASSLGQEYGYTFGSGTRLTVV.

V gene TRBV9 combines with J gene TRBJ1-3; a weak D match, TRBD1 (5 bases). The CDR3 length is 14 residues. Germline CDR1 and CDR2: SGDLS and YYNGEE. The germline V and J ends were trimmed by 3 bases and 3 bases, with 10 bases remaining between them. The CDR3 DNA sequence: TGTGCCAGCAGCGCGGGGACTGATGGAAACACCATATATTTT. The encoded protein is CASSAGTDGNTIYF.

Regarding this clone: The sample holds other DNA sequences that translate to the same CDR3. This chain joins TRBV10-3 and TRBJ1-4, with D uncertain. Germline assignment: CDR1 ENHRY and CDR2 SYGVKD. The CDR3 has 12 amino acids. Trimming stripped 4 bases from V and 5 bases from J, with 5 bases between. CDR3 protein: CAISGENEKLFF. DNA for the CDR3: TGTGCCATCAGTGGCGAGAATGAAAAACTGTTTTTT.

J is TRBJ2-5 and V is TRBV7-2, with TRBD1 matching 7 bases. Trimming at V came to 5 bases and at J to 2 bases, leaving 8 bases not matched to a gene. Germline CDR1 reads SGHTA; CDR2 reads FQGNSA. CDR3 size: 15 residues. The CDR3 here is CASSGRDSQQETQYF. In DNA form, the CDR3 reads TGTGCCAGCAGCGGAAGGGACAGTCAACAAGAGACCCAGTACTTC. Looking up the rest from reference TRBV7-2 and TRBJ2-5 gives the full variable domain: GAGVSQSPSNKVTEKGKDVELRCDPISGHTALYWYRQSLGQGLEFLIYFQGNSAPDKSGLPSDRFSAERTGGSVSTLTIQRTQQEDSAVYLCASSGRDSQQETQYFGPGTRLLVL.

The genes are TRBV5-1 and TRBJ2-1; 9 nucleotides align to TRBD2. There are 15 residues in the CDR3. V trimming: 0 bases; J trimming: 6 bases; junction bases outside the gene matches: 4. Germline CDR1 reads SGHRS; CDR2 reads YFSETQ. The CDR3 DNA sequence: TGCGCCAGCAGCTTGGTCGGCGGGGGGGCCAATGAGCAGTTCTTC. Protein product: CASSLVGGGANEQFF.